This T cell receptor beta chain was captured in a study of T cell repertoires in cytomegalovirus infection. Study details: In public TCR beta signatures, there were indications of both CMV infection and matching HLA type.

General study findings and limits: Public TCR beta family frequency separated CMV-and-HLA carriers, including in an independent cohort. The ex vivo response was dominated by HLA-C-restricted CMV-specific TCR beta clonotypes.

MiXCR was run by TCRdb on the reads, yielding one entry per CDR3 protein. This sample has about 260,000 distinct CDR3 sequences, with roughly 13% found just once. In the case of this clonotype: Its antigen remains unidentified.

The receptor comes from a human donor in good health (CMV status not recorded). Some clones in this sample may be carry-over from other donors' samples. The sequenced sample was PBMCs.

CDR3 DNA: TGTGCCAGCAGGAGGGGTCAACCGGAAGCTTTCTTT. Residues: CASRRGQPEAFF. This chain links TRBV2 with TRBJ1-1; a possible D gene is TRBD1 (5 bases). The length of the CDR3 is 12 residues. Germline V gene lookup returns CDR1 SNHLY and CDR2 FYNNEI. V lost 6 bases and J 8 bases, leaving 13 bases between the germline ends. Supplemented by reference TRBV2 and TRBJ1-1, the full variable domain reads EPEVTQTPSHQVTQMGQEVILRCVPISNHLYFYWYRQILGQKVEFLVSFYNNEISEKSEIFDDQFSVERPDGSNFTLKIRSTKLEDSAMYFCASRRGQPEAFFGQGTRLTVV.